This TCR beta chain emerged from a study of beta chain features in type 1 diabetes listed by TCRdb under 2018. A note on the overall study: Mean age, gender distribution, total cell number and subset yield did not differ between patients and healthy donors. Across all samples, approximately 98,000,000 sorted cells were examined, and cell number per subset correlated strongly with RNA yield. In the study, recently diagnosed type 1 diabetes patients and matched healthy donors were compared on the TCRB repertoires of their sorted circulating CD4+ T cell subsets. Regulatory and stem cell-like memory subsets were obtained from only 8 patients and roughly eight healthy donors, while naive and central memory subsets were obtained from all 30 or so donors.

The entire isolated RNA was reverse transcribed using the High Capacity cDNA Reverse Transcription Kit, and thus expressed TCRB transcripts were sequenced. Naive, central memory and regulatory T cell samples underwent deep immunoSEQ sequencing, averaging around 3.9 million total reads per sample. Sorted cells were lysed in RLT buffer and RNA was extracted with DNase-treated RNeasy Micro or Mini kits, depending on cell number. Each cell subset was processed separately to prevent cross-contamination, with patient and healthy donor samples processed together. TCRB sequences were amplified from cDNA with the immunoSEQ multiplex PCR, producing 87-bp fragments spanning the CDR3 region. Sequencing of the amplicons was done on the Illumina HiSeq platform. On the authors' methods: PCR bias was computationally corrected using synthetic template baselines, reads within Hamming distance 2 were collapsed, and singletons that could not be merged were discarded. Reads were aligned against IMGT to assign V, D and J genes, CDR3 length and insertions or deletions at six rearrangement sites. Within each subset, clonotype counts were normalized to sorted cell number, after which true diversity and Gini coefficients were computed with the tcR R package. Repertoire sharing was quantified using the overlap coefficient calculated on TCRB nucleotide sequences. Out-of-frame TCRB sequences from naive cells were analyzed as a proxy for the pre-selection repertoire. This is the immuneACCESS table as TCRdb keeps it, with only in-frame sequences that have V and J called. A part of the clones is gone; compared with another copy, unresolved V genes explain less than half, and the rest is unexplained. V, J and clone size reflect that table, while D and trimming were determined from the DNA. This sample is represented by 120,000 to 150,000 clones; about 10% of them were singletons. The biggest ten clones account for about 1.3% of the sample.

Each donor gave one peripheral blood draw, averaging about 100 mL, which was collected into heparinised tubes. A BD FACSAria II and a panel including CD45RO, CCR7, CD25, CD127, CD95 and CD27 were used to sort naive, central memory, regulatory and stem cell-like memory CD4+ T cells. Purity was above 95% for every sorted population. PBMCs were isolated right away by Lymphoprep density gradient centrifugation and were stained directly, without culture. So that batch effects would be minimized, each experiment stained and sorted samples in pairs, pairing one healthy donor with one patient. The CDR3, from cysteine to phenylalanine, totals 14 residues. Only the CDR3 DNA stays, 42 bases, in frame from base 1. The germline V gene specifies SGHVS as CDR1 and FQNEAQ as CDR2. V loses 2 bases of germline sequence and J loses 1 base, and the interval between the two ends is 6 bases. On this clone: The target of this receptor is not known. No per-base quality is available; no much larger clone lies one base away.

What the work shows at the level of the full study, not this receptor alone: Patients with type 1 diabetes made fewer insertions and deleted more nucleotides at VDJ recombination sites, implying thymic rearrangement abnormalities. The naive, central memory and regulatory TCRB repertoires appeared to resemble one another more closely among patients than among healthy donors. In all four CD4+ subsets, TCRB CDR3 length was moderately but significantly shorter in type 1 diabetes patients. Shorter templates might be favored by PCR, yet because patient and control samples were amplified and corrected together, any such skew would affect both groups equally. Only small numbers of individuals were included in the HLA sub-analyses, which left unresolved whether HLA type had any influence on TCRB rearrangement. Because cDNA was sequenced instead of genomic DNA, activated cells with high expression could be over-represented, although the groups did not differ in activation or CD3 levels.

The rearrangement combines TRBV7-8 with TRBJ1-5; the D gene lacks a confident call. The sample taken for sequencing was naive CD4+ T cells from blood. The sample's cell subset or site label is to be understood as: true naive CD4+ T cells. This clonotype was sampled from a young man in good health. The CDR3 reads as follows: CASSLRESNQPQHF. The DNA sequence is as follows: TGTGCCAGCAGCTTACGGGAGAGCAATCAGCCCCAGCATTTT.